This TCR beta chain was observed in a study of T cell repertoires in aging, cancer and after chemotherapy. At the level of the study: Healthy donor repertoires were recorded over several months to years and showed clear clonal overlap. Whole-study results and caveats: Age-matched healthy donors had significantly more diverse, less clonal blood TCR repertoires than untreated cancer patients. Immunological memory after chemotherapy cannot be judged from the repertoire data.

This clonotype was detected a few times. Its cognate antigen is unknown. Amplification of TCR beta used genomic DNA extracted from peripheral blood. Multiplex touch-down PCR with TRB-A/B primers amplified rearranged V-D-J TRB sequences. TCRdb reanalysed the multiplex PCR reads using MiXCR and keeps one entry per CDR3 protein. Here the sample spans some 9,500 distinct CDR3 sequences, approximately 25% being singletons. V lost 5 bases, J lost 4 bases, and 10 bases lay in between. The germline gives CDR1 DFQATT, CDR2 SNEGSKA (reference sequence). The CDR3 totals 12 residues. The sequencing sample was made of blood. This receptor was taken from a human donor in good health. The rearrangement uses TRBV20-1 and TRBJ2-3, with a possible D match to TRBD1 (6 bases). The CDR3 sequence is CSAPTGPDTQYF. Here the CDR3 DNA reads TGCAGTGCTCCCACAGGGCCAGATACGCAGTATTTT.